This T cell receptor (beta chain) was identified in a study of early T cells in non-severe SARS-CoV-2 infection. Study details: Whole-blood bulk RNA, unsorted, was sequenced, and chains were unpaired. Overall study results and limits: The VDJdb matching leaned toward anti-spike CD8 responses and overlooked private and CD4 specificities.

Attachment of unique molecular identifiers to individual cDNA molecules was performed. Via MiXCR, TCRdb re-called the 5' RACE reads, giving one row per CDR3 protein. The sample lists 75,000 to 80,000 distinct CDR3 sequences, approximately 10% seen once, with approximately 12% in the top ten. Germline V CDR1 and CDR2: MRHNA, SNTAGT. The CDR3 consists of 15 residues. Trimming left V 2 bases short and J 2 bases short, with 9 bases between. This clonotype was seen ten or more times. The antigen is undetermined. The source is an adult who was a healthcare worker with PCR-confirmed SARS-CoV-2 infection or an uninfected control (not recorded which). The rearrangement uses TRBV6-4 and TRBJ2-2; possible D gene TRBD1, 5 bases. The sample in question was whole blood, obtained at baseline. CDR3 DNA sequence: TGTGCCAGCAGTGACAGGGGCGATAACACCGGGGAGCTGTTTTTT. As protein: CASSDRGDNTGELFF.